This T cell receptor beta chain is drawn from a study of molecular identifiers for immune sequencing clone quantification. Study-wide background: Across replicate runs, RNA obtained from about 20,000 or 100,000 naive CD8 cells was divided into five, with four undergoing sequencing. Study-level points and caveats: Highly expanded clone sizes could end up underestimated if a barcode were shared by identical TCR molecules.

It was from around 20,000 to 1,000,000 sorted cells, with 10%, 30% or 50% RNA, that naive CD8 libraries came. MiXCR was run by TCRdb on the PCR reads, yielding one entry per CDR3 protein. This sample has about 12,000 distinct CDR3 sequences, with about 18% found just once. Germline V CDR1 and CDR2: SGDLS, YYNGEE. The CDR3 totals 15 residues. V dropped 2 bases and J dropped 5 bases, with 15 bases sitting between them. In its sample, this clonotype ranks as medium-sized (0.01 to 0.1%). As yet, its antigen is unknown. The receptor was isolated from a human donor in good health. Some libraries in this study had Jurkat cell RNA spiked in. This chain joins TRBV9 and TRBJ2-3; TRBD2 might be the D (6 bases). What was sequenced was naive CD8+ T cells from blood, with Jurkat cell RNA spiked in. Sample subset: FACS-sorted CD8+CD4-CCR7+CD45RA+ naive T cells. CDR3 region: CASSVEGNMLDTQYF. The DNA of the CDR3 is TGTGCCAGCAGCGTGGAGGGAAACATGCTAGATACGCAGTATTTT.